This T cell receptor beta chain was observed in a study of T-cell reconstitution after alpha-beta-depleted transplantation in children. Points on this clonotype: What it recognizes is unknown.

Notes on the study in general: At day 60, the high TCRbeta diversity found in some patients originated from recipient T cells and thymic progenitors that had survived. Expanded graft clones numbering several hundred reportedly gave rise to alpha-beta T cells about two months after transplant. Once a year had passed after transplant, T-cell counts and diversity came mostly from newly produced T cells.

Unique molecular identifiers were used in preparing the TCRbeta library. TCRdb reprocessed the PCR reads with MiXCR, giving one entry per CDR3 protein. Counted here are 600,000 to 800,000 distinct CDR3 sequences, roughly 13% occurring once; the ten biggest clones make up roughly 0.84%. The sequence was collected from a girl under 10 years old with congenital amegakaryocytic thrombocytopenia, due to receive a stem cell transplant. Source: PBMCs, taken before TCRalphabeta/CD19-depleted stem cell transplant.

CDR3 nucleotides: TGCGCCAGCAGCTTGGGCCTAGCGGGAGCCCTCGGATTGAACGAGCAGTACTTC. Amino acid sequence: CASSLGLAGALGLNEQYF. This chain connects TRBV5-1 to TRBJ2-7; 10 bases agree with TRBD2. J lost 5 bases, V lost 0 bases, and 14 bases had no gene match. There are 18 residues in the CDR3. The germline V gene encodes CDR1 SGHRS and CDR2 YFSETQ.